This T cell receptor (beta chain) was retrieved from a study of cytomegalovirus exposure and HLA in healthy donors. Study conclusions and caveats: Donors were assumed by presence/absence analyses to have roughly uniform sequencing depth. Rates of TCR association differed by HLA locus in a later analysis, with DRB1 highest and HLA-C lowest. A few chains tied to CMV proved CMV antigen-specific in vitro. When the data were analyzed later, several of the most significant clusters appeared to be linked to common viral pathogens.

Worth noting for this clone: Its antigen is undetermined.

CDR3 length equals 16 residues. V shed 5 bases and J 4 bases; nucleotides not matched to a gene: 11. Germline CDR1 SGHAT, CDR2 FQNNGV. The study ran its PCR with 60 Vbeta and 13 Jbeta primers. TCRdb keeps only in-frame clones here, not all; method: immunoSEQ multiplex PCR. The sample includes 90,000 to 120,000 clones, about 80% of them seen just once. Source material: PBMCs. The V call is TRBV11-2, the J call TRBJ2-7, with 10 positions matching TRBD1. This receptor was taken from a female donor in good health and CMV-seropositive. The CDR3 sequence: CASSPPPRTGGYEQYF. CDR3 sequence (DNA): TGTGCCAGCAGCCCACCCCCGAGGACAGGGGGATACGAGCAGTACTTC.